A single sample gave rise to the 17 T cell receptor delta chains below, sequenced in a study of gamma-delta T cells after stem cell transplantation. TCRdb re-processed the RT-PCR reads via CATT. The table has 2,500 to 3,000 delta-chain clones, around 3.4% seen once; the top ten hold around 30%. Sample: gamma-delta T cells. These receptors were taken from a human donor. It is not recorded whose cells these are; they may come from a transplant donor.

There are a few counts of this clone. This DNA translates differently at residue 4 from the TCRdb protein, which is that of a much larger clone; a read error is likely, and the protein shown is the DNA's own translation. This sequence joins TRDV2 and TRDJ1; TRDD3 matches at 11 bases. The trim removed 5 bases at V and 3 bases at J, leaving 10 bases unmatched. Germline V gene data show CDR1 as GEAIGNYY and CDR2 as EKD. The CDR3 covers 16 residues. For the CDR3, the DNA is TGTGCCTGTGGGGGTCTGGGGGATACCCCAGCCGATAAACTCATCTTT. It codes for CACGGLGDTPADKLIF.

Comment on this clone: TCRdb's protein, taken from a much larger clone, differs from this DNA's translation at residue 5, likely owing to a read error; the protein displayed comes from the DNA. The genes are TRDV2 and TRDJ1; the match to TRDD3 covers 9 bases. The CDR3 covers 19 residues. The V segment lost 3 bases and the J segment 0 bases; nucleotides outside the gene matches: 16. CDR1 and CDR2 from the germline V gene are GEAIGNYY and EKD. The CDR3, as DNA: TGTGCCTGTGACTCCGTTACTGGGGGACCTCACCCGTACACCGATAAACTCATCTTT. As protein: CACDSVTGGPHPYTDKLIF.

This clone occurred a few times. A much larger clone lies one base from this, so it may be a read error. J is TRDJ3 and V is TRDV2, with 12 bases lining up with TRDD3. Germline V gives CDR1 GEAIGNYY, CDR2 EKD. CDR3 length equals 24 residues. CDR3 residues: CACFYGYTVLGDTKSSWDTQQMFF. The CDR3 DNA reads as TGTGCCTGCTTCTACGGGTACACCGTACTGGGGGATACTAAGAGCTCCTGGGACACCCAACAGATGTTTTTC.

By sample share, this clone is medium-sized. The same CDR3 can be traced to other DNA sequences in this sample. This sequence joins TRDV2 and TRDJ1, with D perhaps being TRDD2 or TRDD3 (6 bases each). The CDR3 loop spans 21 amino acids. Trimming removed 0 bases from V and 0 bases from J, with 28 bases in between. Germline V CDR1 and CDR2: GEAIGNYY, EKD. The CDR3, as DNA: TGTGCCTGTGACACCCTCTCTCCTCCTACGTTGGGGGGAGAGTACACCGATAAACTCATCTTT. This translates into CACDTLSPPTLGGEYTDKLIF.

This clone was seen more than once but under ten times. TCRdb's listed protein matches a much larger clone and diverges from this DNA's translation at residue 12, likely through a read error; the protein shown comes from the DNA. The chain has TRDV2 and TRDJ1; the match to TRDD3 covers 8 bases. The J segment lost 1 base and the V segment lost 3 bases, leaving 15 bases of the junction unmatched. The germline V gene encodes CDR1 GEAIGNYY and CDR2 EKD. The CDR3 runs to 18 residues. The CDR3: CACDYTAGGPGSTDKLIF. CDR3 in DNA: TGTGCCTGTGACTACACCGCTGGGGGACCAGGAAGCACCGATAAACTCATCTTT.

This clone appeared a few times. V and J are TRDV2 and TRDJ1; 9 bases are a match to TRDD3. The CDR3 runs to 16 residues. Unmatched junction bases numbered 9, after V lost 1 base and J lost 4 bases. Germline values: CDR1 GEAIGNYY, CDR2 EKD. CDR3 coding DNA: TGTGCCTGTGACACGGTCCTACTGGGGGACTTCGATAAACTCATCTTT. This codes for CACDTVLLGDFDKLIF.

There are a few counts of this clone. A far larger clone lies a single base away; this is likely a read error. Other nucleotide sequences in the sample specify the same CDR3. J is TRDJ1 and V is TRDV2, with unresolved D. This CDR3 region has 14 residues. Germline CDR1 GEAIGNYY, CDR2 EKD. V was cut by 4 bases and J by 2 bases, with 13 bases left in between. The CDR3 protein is CACDMVVRTDKLIF. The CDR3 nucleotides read TGTGCCTGTGATATGGTCGTCCGTACCGATAAACTCATCTTT.

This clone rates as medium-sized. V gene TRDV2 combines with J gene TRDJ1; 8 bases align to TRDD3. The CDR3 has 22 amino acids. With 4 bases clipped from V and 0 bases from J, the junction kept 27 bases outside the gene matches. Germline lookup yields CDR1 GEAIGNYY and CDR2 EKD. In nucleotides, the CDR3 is TGTGCCTGTGAAAGTGTTGGGTCCACGACTGGGGGCGATAAAACTTACACCGATAAACTCATCTTT. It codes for CACESVGSTTGGDKTYTDKLIF.

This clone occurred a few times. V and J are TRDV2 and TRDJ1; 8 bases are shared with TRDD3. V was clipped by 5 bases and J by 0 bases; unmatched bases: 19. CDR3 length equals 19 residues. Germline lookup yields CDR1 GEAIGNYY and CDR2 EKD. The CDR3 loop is CACAPVSTGGRVYTDKLIF. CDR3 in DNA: TGTGCCTGTGCCCCGGTTTCCACTGGGGGTCGGGTATACACCGATAAACTCATCTTT.

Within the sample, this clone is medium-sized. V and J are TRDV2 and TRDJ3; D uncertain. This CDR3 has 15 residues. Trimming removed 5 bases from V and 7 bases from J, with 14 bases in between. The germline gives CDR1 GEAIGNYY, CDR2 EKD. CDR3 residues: CACVHISSDTRQMFF. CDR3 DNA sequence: TGTGCCTGTGTCCACATAAGCTCCGACACCCGACAGATGTTTTTC.

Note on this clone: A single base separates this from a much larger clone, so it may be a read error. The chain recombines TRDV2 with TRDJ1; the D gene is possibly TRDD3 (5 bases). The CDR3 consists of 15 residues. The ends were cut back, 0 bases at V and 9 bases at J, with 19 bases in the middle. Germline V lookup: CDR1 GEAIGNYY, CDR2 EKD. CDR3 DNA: TGTGCCTGTGACACCCTCAACGAGGGATCGGATGAACTCATCTTT. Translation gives CACDTLNEGSDELIF.

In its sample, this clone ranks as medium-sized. The CDR3 spells CACDTLGDNGIGYTDKLIF. In DNA form, the CDR3 reads TGTGCCTGTGACACCCTCGGGGATAACGGGATCGGGTACACCGATAAACTCATCTTT. This chain joins TRDV2 and TRDJ1, with 7 bases that match TRDD3. Germline CDR1 GEAIGNYY, CDR2 EKD. This CDR3 has 19 amino acids. V lost 0 bases and J lost 0; bases outside the gene matches: 15.

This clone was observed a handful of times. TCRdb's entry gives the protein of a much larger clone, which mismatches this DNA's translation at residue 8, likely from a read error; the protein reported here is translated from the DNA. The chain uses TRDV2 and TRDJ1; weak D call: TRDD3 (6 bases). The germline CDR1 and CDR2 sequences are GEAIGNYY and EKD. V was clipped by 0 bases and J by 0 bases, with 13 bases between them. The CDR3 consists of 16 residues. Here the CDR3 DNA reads TGTGCCTGTGACACCGTGGGGGCTACGCACACCGATAAACTCATCTTT. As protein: CACDTVGATHTDKLIF.

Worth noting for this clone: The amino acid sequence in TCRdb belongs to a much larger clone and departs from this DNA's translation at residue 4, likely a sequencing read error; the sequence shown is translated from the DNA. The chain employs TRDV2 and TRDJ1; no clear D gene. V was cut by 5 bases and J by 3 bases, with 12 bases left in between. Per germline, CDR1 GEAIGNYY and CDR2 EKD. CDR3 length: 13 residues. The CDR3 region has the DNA TGTGCCTGTGGCCCCTTGAGGGCCGATAAACTCATCTTT. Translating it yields CACGPLRADKLIF.

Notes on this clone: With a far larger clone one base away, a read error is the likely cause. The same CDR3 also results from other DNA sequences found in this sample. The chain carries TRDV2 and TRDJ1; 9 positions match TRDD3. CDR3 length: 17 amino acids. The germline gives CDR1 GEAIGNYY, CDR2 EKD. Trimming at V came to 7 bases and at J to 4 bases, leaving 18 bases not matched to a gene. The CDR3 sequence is CACDELGDAQRNDKLIF. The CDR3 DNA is TGTGCCTGCGACGAGCTGGGGGATGCGCAGCGAAACGATAAACTCATCTTT.

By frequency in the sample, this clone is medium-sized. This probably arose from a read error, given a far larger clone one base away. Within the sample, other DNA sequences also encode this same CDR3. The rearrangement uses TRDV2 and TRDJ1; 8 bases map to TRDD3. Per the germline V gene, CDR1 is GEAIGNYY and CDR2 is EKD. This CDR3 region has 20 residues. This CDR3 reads CACDTVTDWGSPHTTDKLIF. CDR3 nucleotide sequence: TGCGCCTGTGACACCGTGACGGACTGGGGGTCACCTCATACGACCGATAAACTCATCTTT.

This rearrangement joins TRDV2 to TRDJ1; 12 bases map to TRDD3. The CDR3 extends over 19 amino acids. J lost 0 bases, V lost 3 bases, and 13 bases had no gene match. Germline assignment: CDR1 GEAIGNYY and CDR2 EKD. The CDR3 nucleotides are TGTGCCTGTGACGGCGTACTGGGGGATACCTCCCCGTACACCGATAAACTCATCTTT. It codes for CACDGVLGDTSPYTDKLIF.